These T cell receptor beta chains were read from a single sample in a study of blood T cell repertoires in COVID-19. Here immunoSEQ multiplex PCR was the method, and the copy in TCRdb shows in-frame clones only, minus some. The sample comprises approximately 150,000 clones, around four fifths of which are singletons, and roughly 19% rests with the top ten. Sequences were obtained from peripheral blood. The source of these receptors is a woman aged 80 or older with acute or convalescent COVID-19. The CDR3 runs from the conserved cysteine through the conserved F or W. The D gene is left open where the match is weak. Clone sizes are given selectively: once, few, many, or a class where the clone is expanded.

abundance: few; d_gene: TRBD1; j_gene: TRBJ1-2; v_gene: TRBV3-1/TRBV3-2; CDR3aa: CASSPRTGGLRGYTF; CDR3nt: TGTGCCAGCAGTCCCCGGACAGGGGGCCTGAGAGGCTACACCTTC
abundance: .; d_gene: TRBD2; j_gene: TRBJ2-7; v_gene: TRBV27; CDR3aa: CASSLGSGRHSGGSYEQYF; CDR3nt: TGTGCCAGCAGTTTAGGTAGCGGGAGGCATTCGGGAGGCTCCTACGAGCAGTACTTC
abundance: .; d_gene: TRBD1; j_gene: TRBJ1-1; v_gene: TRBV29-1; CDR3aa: CSVRQGGTEAFF; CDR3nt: TGCAGCGTTCGACAGGGTGGGACTGAAGCTTTCTTT
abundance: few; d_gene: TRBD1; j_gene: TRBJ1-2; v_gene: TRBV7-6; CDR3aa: CASSLSVGQGTTYGYTF; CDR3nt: TGTGCCAGCAGCTTGTCCGTAGGACAGGGGACGACCTATGGCTACACCTTC
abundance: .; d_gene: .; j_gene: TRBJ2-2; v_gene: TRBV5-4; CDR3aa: CASSGGHGELFF; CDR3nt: TGTGCCAGCAGCGGAGGGCACGGGGAGCTGTTTTTT
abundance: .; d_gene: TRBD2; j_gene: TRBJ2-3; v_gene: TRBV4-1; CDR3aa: CAERETTTDTQYF; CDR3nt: TGCGCCGAGCGGGAGACGACCACAGATACGCAGTATTTT
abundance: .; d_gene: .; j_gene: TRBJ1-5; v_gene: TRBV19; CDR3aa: CASSKGGEQGQPQHF; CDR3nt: TGTGCCAGTAGTAAGGGGGGGGAGCAAGGTCAGCCCCAGCATTTT
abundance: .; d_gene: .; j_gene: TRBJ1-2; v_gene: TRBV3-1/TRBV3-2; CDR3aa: CASSPTMTGYYGYTF; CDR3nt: TGTGCCAGCAGTCCTACGATGACAGGCTACTATGGCTACACCTTC
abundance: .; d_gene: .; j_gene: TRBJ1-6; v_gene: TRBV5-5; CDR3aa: CASSFNRESPLHF; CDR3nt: TGTGCCAGCAGCTTTAACAGGGAATCACCCCTCCACTTT
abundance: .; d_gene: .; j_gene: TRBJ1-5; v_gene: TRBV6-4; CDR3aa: CASSDSAGNQPQHF; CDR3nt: TGTGCCAGCAGTGACTCAGCGGGGAATCAGCCCCAGCATTTT
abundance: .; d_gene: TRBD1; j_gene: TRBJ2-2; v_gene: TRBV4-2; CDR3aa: CASSQDGTGRDTGELFF; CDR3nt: TGTGCCAGCAGCCAAGATGGGACAGGTCGGGACACCGGGGAGCTGTTTTTT
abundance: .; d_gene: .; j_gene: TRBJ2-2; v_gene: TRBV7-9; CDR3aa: CASSADRFTGELFF; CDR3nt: TGTGCCAGCAGCGCCGACAGATTCACCGGGGAGCTGTTTTTT
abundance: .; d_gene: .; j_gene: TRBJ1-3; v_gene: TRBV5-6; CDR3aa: CASSLWQSYGNTIYF; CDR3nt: TGTGCCAGCAGCTTGTGGCAGTCATATGGAAACACCATATATTTT
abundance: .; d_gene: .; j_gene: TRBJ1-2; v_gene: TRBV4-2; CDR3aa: CASSQDSQGLSGGYTF; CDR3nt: TGTGCCAGCAGCCAAGACTCCCAGGGGCTCTCCGGGGGCTACACCTTC
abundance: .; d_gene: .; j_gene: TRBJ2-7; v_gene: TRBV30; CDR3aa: CAWQQGSYEQYF; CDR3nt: TGTGCCTGGCAACAGGGTTCCTACGAGCAGTACTTC
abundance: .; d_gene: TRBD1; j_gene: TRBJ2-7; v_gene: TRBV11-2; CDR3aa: CASSSGRDRISYEQYF; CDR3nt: TGTGCCAGCAGCTCAGGGCGGGACAGGATCTCCTACGAGCAGTACTTC
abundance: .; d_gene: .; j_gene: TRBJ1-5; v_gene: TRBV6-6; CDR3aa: CASTTLTGINQPQHF; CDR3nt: TGTGCCAGCACGACACTTACAGGTATCAATCAGCCCCAGCATTTT
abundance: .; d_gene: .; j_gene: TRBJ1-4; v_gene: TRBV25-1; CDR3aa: CASSWGRGEKLFF; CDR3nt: TGTGCCAGCAGCTGGGGGAGGGGTGAAAAACTGTTTTTT
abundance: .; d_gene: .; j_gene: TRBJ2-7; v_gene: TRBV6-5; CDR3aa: CASTQAFRRYQQYF; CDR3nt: TGTGCCAGCACTCAGGCATTCCGGCGCTACCAGCAGTACTTC
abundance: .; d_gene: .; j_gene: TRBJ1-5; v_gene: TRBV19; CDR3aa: CASSRMDNNQPQHF; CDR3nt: TGTGCCAGTAGTCGAATGGACAACAATCAGCCCCAGCATTTT
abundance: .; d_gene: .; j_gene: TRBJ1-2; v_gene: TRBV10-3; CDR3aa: CAISEPPGHYYGYTF; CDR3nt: TGTGCCATCAGTGAGCCTCCGGGACACTACTATGGCTACACCTTC
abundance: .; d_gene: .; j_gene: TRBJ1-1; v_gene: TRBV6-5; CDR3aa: CASSYSGPTAEAFF; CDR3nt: TGTGCCAGCAGTTACTCAGGTCCTACAGCTGAAGCTTTCTTT
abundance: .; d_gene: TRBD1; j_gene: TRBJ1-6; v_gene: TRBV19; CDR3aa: CASSIPVRQGHSPLHF; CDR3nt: TGTGCCAGTAGTATCCCGGTCCGACAGGGGCATTCACCCCTCCACTTT
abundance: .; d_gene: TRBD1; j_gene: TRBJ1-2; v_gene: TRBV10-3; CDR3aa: CAISESLGGDGYTF; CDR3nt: TGTGCCATCAGTGAGTCGCTAGGGGGCGATGGCTACACCTTC
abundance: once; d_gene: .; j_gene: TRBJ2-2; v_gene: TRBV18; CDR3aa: CASSPQGSGELFF; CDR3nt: TGTGCCAGCTCACCGCAGGGGTCCGGGGAGCTGTTTTTT
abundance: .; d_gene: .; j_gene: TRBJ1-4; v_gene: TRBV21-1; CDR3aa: CASSTHSGQGYSATNEKLFF; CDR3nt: TGTGCCAGCAGCACTCACTCAGGACAGGGATATAGTGCAACTAATGAAAAACTGTTTTTT
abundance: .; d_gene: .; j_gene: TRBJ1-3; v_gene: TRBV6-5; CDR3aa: CASRPSGAGNTIYF; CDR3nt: TGTGCCAGCAGACCTTCAGGGGCTGGAAACACCATATATTTT
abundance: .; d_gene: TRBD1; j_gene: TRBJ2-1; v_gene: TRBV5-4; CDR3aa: CASSRQGGRGTTNEQFF; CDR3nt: TGTGCCAGCAGCCGACAAGGGGGCCGGGGAACTACTAATGAGCAGTTCTTC
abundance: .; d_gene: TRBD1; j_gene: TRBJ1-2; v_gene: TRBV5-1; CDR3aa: CASSLDRGQAYGYTF; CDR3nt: TGCGCCAGCAGCTTGGACAGGGGACAGGCCTATGGCTACACCTTC
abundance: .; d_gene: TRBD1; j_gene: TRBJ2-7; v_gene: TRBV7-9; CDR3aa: CASRTTGGEQYF; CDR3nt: TGTGCCAGCAGAACAACAGGGGGCGAGCAGTACTTC
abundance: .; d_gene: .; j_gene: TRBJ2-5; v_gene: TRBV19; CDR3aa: CASSIAPQQETQYF; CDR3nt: TGTGCCAGTAGTATAGCCCCACAGCAAGAGACCCAGTACTTC
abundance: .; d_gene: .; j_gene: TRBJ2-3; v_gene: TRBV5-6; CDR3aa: CASSLARVFADTQYF; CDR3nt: TGTGCCAGCAGCTTGGCCCGCGTGTTCGCAGATACGCAGTATTTT
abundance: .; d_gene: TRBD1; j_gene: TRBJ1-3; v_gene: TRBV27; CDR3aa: CASSSGQGINTIYF; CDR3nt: TGTGCCAGCAGTTCCGGACAGGGAATCAACACCATATATTTT
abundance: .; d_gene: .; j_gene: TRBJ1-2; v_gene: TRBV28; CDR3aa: CASSLNGEYGYTF; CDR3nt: TGTGCCAGCAGTTTAAACGGGGAGTATGGCTACACCTTC
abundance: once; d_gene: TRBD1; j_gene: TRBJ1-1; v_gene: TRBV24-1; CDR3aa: CATSDYTGAAFF; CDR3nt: TGTGCCACCAGTGATTATACAGGGGCAGCTTTCTTT
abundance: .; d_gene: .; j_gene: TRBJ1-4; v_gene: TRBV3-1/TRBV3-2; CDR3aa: CASSQRRGNEKLFF; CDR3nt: TGTGCCAGCAGCCAGAGAAGGGGGAATGAAAAACTGTTTTTT
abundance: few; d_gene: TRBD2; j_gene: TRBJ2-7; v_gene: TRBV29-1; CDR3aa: CSVDGVSGIGHEQYF; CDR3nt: TGCAGCGTTGATGGGGTTAGCGGGATAGGTCACGAGCAGTACTTC
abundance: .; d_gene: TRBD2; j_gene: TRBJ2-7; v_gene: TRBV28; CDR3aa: CASSLEGLAGATHEQYF; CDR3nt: TGTGCCAGCAGTTTAGAGGGACTAGCGGGAGCGACCCACGAGCAGTACTTC
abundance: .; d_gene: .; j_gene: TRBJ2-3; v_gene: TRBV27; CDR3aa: CASSPRDGYTDTQYF; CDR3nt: TGTGCCAGCAGTCCACGTGACGGGTACACAGATACGCAGTATTTT
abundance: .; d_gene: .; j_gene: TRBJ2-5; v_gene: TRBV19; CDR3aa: CASSIGRPGTQYF; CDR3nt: TGTGCCAGTAGTATAGGGAGGCCCGGGACCCAGTACTTC
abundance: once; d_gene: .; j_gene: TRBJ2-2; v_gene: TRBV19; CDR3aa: CASRTGGVAGELFF; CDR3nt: TGTGCCAGTAGAACAGGGGGGGTAGCCGGGGAGCTGTTTTTT
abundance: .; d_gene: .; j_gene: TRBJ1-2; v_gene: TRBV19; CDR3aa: CASRETGNYGYTF; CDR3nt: TGTGCCAGTAGAGAAACAGGGAACTATGGCTACACCTTC
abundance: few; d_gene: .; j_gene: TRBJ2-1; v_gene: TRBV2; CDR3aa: CASSVNRVNEQFF; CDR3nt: TGTGCCAGCAGTGTTAACAGGGTGAATGAGCAGTTCTTC
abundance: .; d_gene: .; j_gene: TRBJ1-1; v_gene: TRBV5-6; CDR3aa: CASSHFQGMNTEAFF; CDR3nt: TGTGCCAGCAGCCATTTCCAGGGCATGAACACTGAAGCTTTCTTT
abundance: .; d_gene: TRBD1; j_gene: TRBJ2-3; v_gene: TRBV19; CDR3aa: CASSKTGDGTDTQYF; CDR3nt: TGTGCCAGTAGTAAGACAGGGGACGGCACAGATACGCAGTATTTT
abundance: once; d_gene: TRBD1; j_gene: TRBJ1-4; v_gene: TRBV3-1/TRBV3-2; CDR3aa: CASSLRTGSEKLFF; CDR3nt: TGTGCCAGCAGCCTTCGGACAGGGAGTGAAAAACTGTTTTTT
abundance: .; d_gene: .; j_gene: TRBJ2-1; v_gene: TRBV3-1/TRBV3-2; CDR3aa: CASGRTLSIDEQFF; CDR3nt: TGTGCCAGCGGGCGGACATTGTCTATCGATGAGCAGTTCTTC
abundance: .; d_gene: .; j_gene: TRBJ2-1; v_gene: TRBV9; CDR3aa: CASSVDTRVSAMFF; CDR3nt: TGTGCCAGCAGCGTAGACACTAGAGTTTCAGCCATGTTCTTC
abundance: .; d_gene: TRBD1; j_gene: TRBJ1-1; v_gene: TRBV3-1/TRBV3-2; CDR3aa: CASSQSRDGDRWAFF; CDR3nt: TGTGCCAGCAGCCAATCCCGGGATGGGGACAGGTGGGCTTTCTTT
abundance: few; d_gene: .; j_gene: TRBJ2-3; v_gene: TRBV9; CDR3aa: CASSEGHGVDTQYF; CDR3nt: TGTGCCAGCAGCGAGGGACACGGGGTGGATACGCAGTATTTT
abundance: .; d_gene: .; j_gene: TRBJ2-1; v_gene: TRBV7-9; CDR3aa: CASSLAGDNEQFF; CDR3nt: TGTGCCAGCAGCTTAGCAGGGGACAATGAGCAGTTCTTC
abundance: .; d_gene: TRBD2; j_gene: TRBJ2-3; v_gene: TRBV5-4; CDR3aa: CASSPRLAGEDTQYF; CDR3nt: TGTGCCAGCAGCCCACGACTAGCGGGAGAAGATACGCAGTATTTT
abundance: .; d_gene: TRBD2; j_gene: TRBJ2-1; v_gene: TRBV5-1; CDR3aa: CASSPRTSGRVRVEQFF; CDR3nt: TGCGCCAGCAGCCCAAGGACTAGCGGGAGGGTTCGGGTTGAGCAGTTCTTC
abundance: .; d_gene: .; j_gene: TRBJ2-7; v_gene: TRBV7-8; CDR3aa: CASSLRGGRQGLSYEQYF; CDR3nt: TGTGCCAGCAGCTTACGGGGAGGGAGGCAGGGGCTATCCTACGAGCAGTACTTC
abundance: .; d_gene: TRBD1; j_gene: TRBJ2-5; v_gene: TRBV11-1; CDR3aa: CASSRAGQGARETQYF; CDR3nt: TGTGCCAGCAGCCGAGCGGGACAGGGGGCACGGGAGACCCAGTACTTC
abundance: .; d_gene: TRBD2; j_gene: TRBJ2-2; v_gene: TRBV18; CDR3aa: CASSPRGLAGLTNTGELFF; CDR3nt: TGTGCCAGCTCCCCTAGGGGACTAGCGGGACTTACGAACACCGGGGAGCTGTTTTTT
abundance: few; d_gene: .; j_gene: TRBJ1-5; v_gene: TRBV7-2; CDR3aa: CASSPHSNQPQHF; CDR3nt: TGTGCCAGCAGCCCCCATAGCAATCAGCCCCAGCATTTT